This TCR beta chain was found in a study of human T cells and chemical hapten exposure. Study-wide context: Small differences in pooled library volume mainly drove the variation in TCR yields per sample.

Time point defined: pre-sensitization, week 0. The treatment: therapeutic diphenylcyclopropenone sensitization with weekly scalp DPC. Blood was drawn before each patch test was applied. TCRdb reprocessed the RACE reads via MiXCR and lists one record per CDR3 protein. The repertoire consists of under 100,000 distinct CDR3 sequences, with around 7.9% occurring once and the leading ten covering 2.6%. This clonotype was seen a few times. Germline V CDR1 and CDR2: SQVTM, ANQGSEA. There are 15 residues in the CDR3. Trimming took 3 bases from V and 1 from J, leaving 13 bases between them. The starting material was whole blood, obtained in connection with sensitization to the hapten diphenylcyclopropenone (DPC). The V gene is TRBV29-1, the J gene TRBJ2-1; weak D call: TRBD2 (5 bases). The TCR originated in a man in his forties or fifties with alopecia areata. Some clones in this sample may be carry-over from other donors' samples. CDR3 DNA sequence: TGCAGCGTTGATCTGGGAGTCCGGTCCTACAATGAGCAGTTCTTC. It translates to CSVDLGVRSYNEQFF.